The present entry profiles one T cell receptor beta chain with its context. Its target is unknown. This record comes from a study of T cell responses to AZD1222 COVID-19 vaccine. Overall study results and limits: Repertoires in all cases were sampled only once the peak T cell response had passed. Vaccination with two AZD1222 doses was followed by a rise in Spike-specific TCR breadth and depth.

Trimming cost V 1 base and J 4 bases; bases outside gene matches: 3. Germline CDR1 and CDR2: MGHDK and SYGVNS. CDR3 length equals 15 residues. Profiling relied on immunoSEQ multiplex PCR, and the TCRdb table lists in-frame clones only, not all of them. The sample yields over 90,000 clones, roughly 80% seen once. The chain employs TRBV25-1 and TRBJ2-5; TRBD2 agrees at 10 bases. The origin of this receptor is an adult in good health. This sample comprised peripheral blood, obtained on day 0 of AZD1222 vaccination. This CDR3 reads CASSELASGGETQYF. In DNA form, the CDR3 reads TGTGCCAGCAGTGAATTGGCTAGCGGGGGAGAGACCCAGTACTTC.